This T cell receptor (beta chain) was sequenced for a study of cytomegalovirus exposure and HLA in healthy donors. The primer mix had 60 Vbeta and 13 Jbeta primers. TCRdb keeps only in-frame clones here, not all; method: immunoSEQ multiplex PCR. The table shows some 150,000 clones, with just under 80% occurring only once. The CDR3 loop spans 15 amino acids. The junction had 13 bases not matched to a gene; V was cut back by 7 bases and J by 5 bases. CDR1 MNHEY and CDR2 SVGAGI come from the germline V gene. The source of this sequence is a male donor in good health and CMV-seronegative. What was sequenced was PBMCs. This chain joins TRBV6-5 and TRBJ2-5; 7 bases are a match to TRBD2. The CDR3 coding sequence is TGTGCCAGCAAAGCCCGGGGGGTCTTGGGTGAGACCCAGTACTTC. Its translation is CASKARGVLGETQYF.